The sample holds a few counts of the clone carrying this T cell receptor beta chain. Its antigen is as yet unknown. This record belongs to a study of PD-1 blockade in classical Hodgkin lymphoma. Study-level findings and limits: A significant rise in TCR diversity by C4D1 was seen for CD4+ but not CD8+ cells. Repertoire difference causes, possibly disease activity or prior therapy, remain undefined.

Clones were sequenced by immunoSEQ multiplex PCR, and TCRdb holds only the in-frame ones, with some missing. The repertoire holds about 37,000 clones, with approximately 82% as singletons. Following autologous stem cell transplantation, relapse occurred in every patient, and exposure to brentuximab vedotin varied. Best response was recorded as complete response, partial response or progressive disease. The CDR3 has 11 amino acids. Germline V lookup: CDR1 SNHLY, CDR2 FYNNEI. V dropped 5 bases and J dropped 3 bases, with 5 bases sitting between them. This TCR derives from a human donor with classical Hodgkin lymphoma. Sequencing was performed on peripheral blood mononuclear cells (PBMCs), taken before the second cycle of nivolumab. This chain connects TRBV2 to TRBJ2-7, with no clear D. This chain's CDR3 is CASSYSYEQYF. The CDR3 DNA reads TGTGCCAGCAGTTACAGCTACGAGCAGTACTTC. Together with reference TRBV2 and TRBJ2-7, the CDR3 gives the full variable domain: EPEVTQTPSHQVTQMGQEVILRCVPISNHLYFYWYRQILGQKVEFLVSFYNNEISEKSEIFDDQFSVERPDGSNFTLKIRSTKLEDSAMYFCASSYSYEQYFGPGTRLTVT.